A single sample is the source of the 28 T cell receptor beta chains below, sequenced in a study of shared clonotypes between healthy human individuals. Only in-frame clones appear in the TCRdb table, and some are missing; sequencing was by immunoSEQ multiplex PCR. This repertoire shows roughly 850,000 clones, around 96% found once; its top ten account for roughly 0.23%. CD45RO-negative CD8 cells positively selected for CCR7 made up the naive population, which excluded terminally differentiated effector memory CD45RA+ cells. The sample comprised naive CD8+ T cells sorted from blood. These receptors all stem from a man aged 25 to 40 in good health.

As concerns this clone: The sample carries other DNA sequences with the same CDR3. The rearrangement links TRBV7-9 to TRBJ2-3, with unresolved D. Trimming pared 1 base from V and 4 bases from J, leaving 3 bases between. The CDR3 covers 12 residues. Germline loops: CDR1 SEHNR, CDR2 FQNEAQ (reference sequence). The DNA of the CDR3 is TGTGCCAGCAGCTTAGAGGCAGATACGCAGTATTTT. Its protein is CASSLEADTQYF.

The V gene is TRBV5-1, the J gene TRBJ1-1; D is unclear. CDR3 size: 16 residues. V was clipped by 0 bases and J by 1 base, with 13 bases between them. Germline loops: CDR1 SGHRS, CDR2 YFSETQ. CDR3 in DNA: TGCGCCAGCAGCTTGGATAGCAGCCTAAAGAACACTGAAGCTTTCTTT. This translates into CASSLDSSLKNTEAFF.

The V gene is TRBV13, the J gene TRBJ2-1; D gene ambiguous. The CDR3 runs to 15 residues. The germline V gene encodes CDR1 PRHDT and CDR2 FYEKMQ (reference sequence). Trimming took 2 bases from V and 8 from J, leaving 16 bases between them. This chain's CDR3 is CASSLPKYPIYEQFF. The CDR3 DNA reads TGTGCCAGCAGCTTACCAAAATATCCCATATATGAGCAGTTCTTC.

This chain connects TRBV6-5 to TRBJ1-1, with 8 bases matching TRBD1. Germline assignment: CDR1 MNHEY and CDR2 SVGAGI. The CDR3 spans 12 residues. J was trimmed by 6 bases and V by 6 bases; bases with no gene match: 3. DNA for the CDR3: TGTGCCAGCAGCTCGACAGGGGCTGAAGCTTTCTTT. Translating gives CASSSTGAEAFF.

The chain uses TRBV30 and TRBJ2-5, with TRBD2 matching over 11 bases. The ends lost 0 bases at V and 5 bases at J; junction bases unmatched: 5. The germline V gene encodes CDR1 GTSNPN and CDR2 SVGIG (reference sequence). The CDR3 length is 15 residues. Written as DNA, the CDR3 is TGTGCCTGGAGTGTTCTGTCTAGCGGGGGGGAGACCCAGTACTTC. Its translation: CAWSVLSSGGETQYF.

The chain recombines TRBV4-3 with TRBJ2-1, with D perhaps matching TRBD1 (5 bases). CDR1 is LGHNA, CDR2 YSLEER, per germline. The length of the CDR3 is 16 residues. Trimming removed 0 bases at V and 1 base at J, with 10 bases between. CDR3 in amino acids: CASSQDFQGSYNEQFF. CDR3 bases: TGCGCCAGCAGCCAAGATTTTCAGGGTTCCTACAATGAGCAGTTCTTC.

The chain uses TRBV4-3 and TRBJ2-7; 10 positions match TRBD2. Trimming cost V 3 bases and J 3 bases; bases outside gene matches: 5. The CDR3 runs 15 residues. Germline CDR1 and CDR2: LGHNA and YSLEER. Here the CDR3 reads CASSQAASGSYEQYF. The DNA of the CDR3 is TGCGCCAGCAGCCAGGCCGCTAGCGGGAGCTACGAGCAGTACTTC.

Written as DNA, the CDR3 is TGTGCCAGCAGTGAAGGGGAAGGGACTCTCGCCCCCAGCTATGGCTACACCTTC. Translating it yields CASSEGEGTLAPSYGYTF. V usage is TRBV6-1 and J usage is TRBJ1-2; TRBD1 is a possible D gene (5 bases). V lost 1 base, J lost 4 bases, and 22 bases lay in between. The CDR3 has 18 residues. Germline CDR1 and CDR2: MNHNS and SASEGT.

Only one count was recorded for this clone. The chain is built from TRBV9 and TRBJ2-7, with D uncertain. V was trimmed by 1 base and J by 3 bases, leaving 5 bases between them. The CDR3 runs to 12 residues. Per germline, CDR1 SGDLS and CDR2 YYNGEE. CDR3 sequence: CASSVTGYEQYF. CDR3 nucleotide sequence: TGTGCCAGCAGCGTAACGGGCTACGAGCAGTACTTC.

This sequence joins TRBV19 and TRBJ1-5; D unresolved. The CDR3 has 15 amino acids. Germline lookup yields CDR1 LNHDA and CDR2 SQIVND (reference sequence). Trimming removed 4 bases at V and 5 bases at J, with 15 bases between. CDR3 in DNA: TGTGCCAGTAGTAATAACAGAGGGTTCTATCAGCCCCAGCATTTT. It encodes CASSNNRGFYQPQHF.

The J gene is TRBJ1-3, the V gene TRBV7-3; D unresolved. The CDR3 consists of 12 residues. Germline loops: CDR1 SGHTA, CDR2 FQGTGA. Trimming stripped 7 bases from V and 0 bases from J, with 4 bases between. The CDR3 sequence: CASTISGNTIYF. The CDR3 DNA reads as TGTGCCAGCACCATCTCTGGAAACACCATATATTTT.

V gene TRBV7-9 combines with J gene TRBJ2-3; 7 positions agree with TRBD2. Germline CDR1 SEHNR, CDR2 FQNEAQ (reference sequence). The CDR3 runs 15 residues. J lost 4 bases, V lost 5 bases, and 9 bases had no gene match. DNA for the CDR3: TGTGCCAGCAGCCCATGGGAGGGCGGGGCAGATACGCAGTATTTT. Its protein product is CASSPWEGGADTQYF.

J is TRBJ1-1 and V is TRBV28; D unresolved. V dropped 5 bases and J dropped 5 bases, with 9 bases sitting between them. The CDR3 is made up of 12 amino acids. Germline values: CDR1 MDHEN, CDR2 SYDVKM. In nucleotides, the CDR3 is TGTGCCAGCAGTAGTCGGGGAACTGAAGCTTTCTTT. Translated: CASSSRGTEAFF. The variable domain in full, with the rest retrieved from reference TRBV28 and TRBJ1-1, is DVKVTQSSRYLVKRTGEKVFLECVQDMDHENMFWYRQDPGLGLRLIYFSYDVKMKEKGDIPEGYSVSREKKERFSLILESASTNQTSMYLCASSSRGTEAFFGQGTRLTVV.

The V and J genes are TRBV11-2 and TRBJ2-2; D gene ambiguous. V dropped 5 bases and J dropped 2 bases, with 21 bases sitting between them. Germline V gives CDR1 SGHAT, CDR2 FQNNGV. CDR3 length equals 18 residues. The CDR3 loop reads CASSPDRRHVQNTGELFF. The CDR3 nucleotides read TGTGCCAGCAGCCCGGACCGACGACACGTTCAAAACACCGGGGAGCTGTTTTTT. Full variable domain (outside the CDR3, taken from reference TRBV11-2 and TRBJ2-2): EAGVAQSPRYKIIEKRQSVAFWCNPISGHATLYWYQQILGQGPKLLIQFQNNGVVDDSQLPKDRFSAERLKGVDSTLKIQPAKLEDSAVYLCASSPDRRHVQNTGELFFGEGSRLTVL.

This clone was detected only a few times. This rearrangement joins TRBV7-9 to TRBJ1-5; no clear D. CDR1 and CDR2 from the germline V gene are SEHNR and FQNEAQ (reference sequence). The CDR3 length is 14 residues. Trimming removed 5 bases from V and 1 base from J, with 9 bases in between. The CDR3 sequence: CASSGIGSNQPQHF. CDR3 nucleotides: TGTGCCAGCAGCGGAATAGGGAGCAATCAGCCCCAGCATTTT.

V usage is TRBV7-8 and J usage is TRBJ2-7, with 10 bases aligning to TRBD1. The germline gives CDR1 SGHVS, CDR2 FQNEAQ. V was pared by 2 bases and J by 6 bases, with 4 bases of the junction left unmatched. This CDR3 has 14 amino acids. The CDR3 protein is CASSLRGTGVEQYF. CDR3 nucleotides: TGTGCCAGCAGCTTACGCGGGACAGGGGTCGAGCAGTACTTC.

The chain couples TRBV5-4 to TRBJ2-7; 13 bases are shared with TRBD2. CDR1 and CDR2 (germline): SGHNT, YYREEE (reference sequence). V was clipped by 2 bases and J by 2 bases; unmatched bases: 10. The CDR3 length is 18 residues. This CDR3 reads CASSLTPGLAGKAYEQYF. In DNA form, the CDR3 reads TGTGCCAGCAGCTTAACCCCGGGACTAGCGGGGAAAGCCTACGAGCAGTACTTC.

This clone showed up just once. The chain has TRBV15 and TRBJ2-1; D ambiguous. V was cut by 0 bases and J by 7 bases, with 19 bases left in between. This CDR3 has 17 amino acids. Germline V CDR1 and CDR2: LNHNV, YYDKDF (reference sequence). The CDR3 DNA sequence: TGTGCCACCAGCAGAGATCCCGTCAGGCCAAATAGTAATGAGCAGTTCTTC. Protein: CATSRDPVRPNSNEQFF. The variable domain in full, completed from reference TRBV15 and TRBJ2-1, reads DAMVIQNPRYQVTQFGKPVTLSCSQTLNHNVMYWYQQKSSQAPKLLFHYYDKDFNNEADTPDNFQSRRPNTSFCFLDIRSPGLGDTAMYLCATSRDPVRPNSNEQFFGPGTRLTVL.

The gene calls are TRBV29-1 and TRBJ2-7; TRBD1 or TRBD2 may be the D gene (5 bases each). Germline-derived CDR1 and CDR2 are SQVTM and ANQGSEA. This CDR3 contains 17 residues. V was pared by 3 bases and J by 7 bases, with 28 bases between. The CDR3 sequence: CSVEGEEGEPYFGEQYF. In nucleotides, the CDR3 is TGCAGCGTTGAGGGGGAAGAAGGAGAACCCTACTTTGGGGAGCAGTACTTC.

This chain connects TRBV4-3 to TRBJ2-1; 10 bases map to TRBD2. Trimming at V came to 0 bases and at J to 6 bases, leaving 14 bases not matched to a gene. The germline V gene has CDR1 LGHNA and CDR2 YSLEER. This CDR3 spans 19 amino acids. The CDR3 loop reads CASSQDPYILAGDGNEQFF. CDR3 nucleotides: TGCGCCAGCAGCCAAGATCCCTATATCCTAGCGGGAGACGGCAATGAGCAGTTCTTC.

This chain uses TRBV5-6 with TRBJ2-7; D is tentatively TRBD1 or TRBD2 (6 bases each). The CDR3 spans 11 residues. Germline V lookup: CDR1 SGHDT, CDR2 YYEEEE. Trimming took 4 bases from V and 9 from J, leaving 11 bases between them. The CDR3 is CASSLGGGQYF. The CDR3 DNA reads as TGTGCCAGCAGCCTAGGAGGGGGGCAGTACTTC.

The chain combines TRBV27 with TRBJ1-4; no clear D gene. The germline CDR1 and CDR2 sequences are MNHEY and SMNVEV (reference sequence). V dropped 1 base and J dropped 6 bases, with 9 bases sitting between them. The CDR3 runs to 14 residues. The CDR3 nucleotides read TGTGCCAGCAGTTTATGGGCAGGACATGAAAAACTGTTTTTT. Amino acid sequence: CASSLWAGHEKLFF.

The CDR3 is CASSLAGGQEIVAEAFF. The CDR3 DNA reads as TGCGCCAGCAGCTTGGCCGGCGGACAAGAGATTGTGGCTGAAGCTTTCTTT. The rearrangement joins TRBV5-1 to TRBJ1-1; D possibly corresponds to TRBD1 (5 bases). V shed 0 bases and J shed 6 bases, with 21 bases lying between them. CDR3 length: 17 residues. The germline gives CDR1 SGHRS, CDR2 YFSETQ.

With respect to this clone: This sample includes further DNA sequences coding for the same CDR3. The chain recombines TRBV7-9 with TRBJ2-1; D perhaps matches TRBD1 (5 bases). Germline assignment: CDR1 SEHNR and CDR2 FQNEAQ (reference sequence). The CDR3 contains 12 residues. V was cut by 5 bases and J by 7 bases, with 9 bases left in between. DNA of the CDR3: TGTGCCAGCAGCCTACCAGGGAATGAGCAGTTCTTC. This sequence encodes CASSLPGNEQFF.

The rearrangement joins TRBV2 to TRBJ2-7; unclear D gene. The CDR3 runs to 12 residues. In germline, CDR1 is SNHLY, CDR2 FYNNEI. V was pared by 6 bases and J by 3 bases, with 9 bases between. CDR3 loop: CASSDVGYEQYF. CDR3 DNA sequence: TGTGCCAGCAGCGACGTTGGCTACGAGCAGTACTTC.

The rearrangement uses TRBV19 and TRBJ1-5; no firm D call. CDR1 and CDR2 (germline): LNHDA, SQIVND (reference sequence). Trimming took 6 bases from V and 1 from J, leaving 4 bases between them. The CDR3 totals 12 residues. Written as DNA, the CDR3 is TGTGCCAGTAGAGACAGCAATCAGCCCCAGCATTTT. This gives the protein CASRDSNQPQHF.

This sequence joins TRBV9 and TRBJ2-7; 7 bases fit TRBD2. The CDR3 consists of 10 residues. V lost 10 bases to trimming and J lost 6 bases; unmatched junction nucleotides: 4. Looked up from germline, CDR1 is SGDLS and CDR2 is YYNGEE. CDR3 DNA: TGTGCCTGGGGGGGTGCCGAGCAGTACTTC. It specifies CAWGGAEQYF.

The CDR3 DNA is TGTGCCAGCAGCTTCGGACAGGGAGTCTATCAGCCCCAGCATTTT. Its protein product is CASSFGQGVYQPQHF. The chain joins TRBV7-2 to TRBJ1-5; 8 positions match TRBD1. V shed 3 bases, J shed 5 bases, and the junction held 6 bases outside the gene matches. Germline V gene data show CDR1 as SGHTA and CDR2 as FQGNSA. The CDR3 contains 15 residues.